This T cell receptor beta chain was sequenced during a study of blood T cells in healthy people across ages. V lost 7 bases to trimming and J lost 0 bases; unmatched junction nucleotides: 8. Germline CDR1 and CDR2: SQVTM and ANQGSEA. There are 15 residues in the CDR3. The use of a sample-barcoded 5' primer and a J-beta primer mix characterized a second PCR of about 7 to 12 cycles. TCRdb ran MiXCR on the 5' RACE reads and lists one entry per CDR3 protein. Among hundreds of thousands of distinct CDR3 sequences listed, 22% were seen once. This clonotype was picked up a small number of times. Sample: blood. This chain joins TRBV29-1 and TRBJ1-4, with 7 bases matching TRBD1. The clonotype originates from a man between 65 and 85 years old in good health. CDR3 in amino acids: CSALITGATNEKLFF. The CDR3 nucleotides read TGCAGCGCCCTTATAACAGGGGCAACTAATGAAAAACTGTTTTTT.